These 7 T cell receptor beta chains originate from one sample sequenced in a study of blood T cell repertoires in COVID-19. TCRdb's copy holds only in-frame clones and misses some; the assay was immunoSEQ multiplex PCR. The profile shows around 200,000 clones, roughly 90% of them singletons. Sequencing used PBMCs or T cells enriched from blood (not recorded which). These receptors originate from a woman younger than 45 who had been exposed to COVID-19.

The chain recombines TRBV6-1 with TRBJ2-7, with D unclear. This CDR3 spans 13 amino acids. Germline V gives CDR1 MNHNS, CDR2 SASEGT. The V end was cut by 1 base, the J end by 6 bases, with 10 bases between. CDR3 region: CASSEVQIGEQYF. CDR3 sequence (DNA): TGTGCCAGCAGTGAAGTACAGATTGGCGAGCAGTACTTC.

The chain has TRBV29-1 and TRBJ1-1; the match to TRBD1 covers 7 bases. This CDR3 has 13 amino acids. Germline V CDR1 and CDR2: SQVTM, ANQGSEA. After removal of 6 bases from V and 0 bases from J, the junction contained 4 bases not matched to a gene. The CDR3 spells CSVAGQLNTEAFF. The CDR3 DNA sequence: TGCAGCGTCGCGGGACAGTTGAACACTGAAGCTTTCTTT.

This chain links TRBV7-3 with TRBJ2-5; no clear D. Germline CDR1 reads SGHTA; CDR2 reads FQGTGA. Trimming shortened V by 2 bases and J by 7 bases, and 11 bases separated the two germline ends. The CDR3 consists of 13 residues. The DNA of the CDR3 is TGTGCCAGCAGCTTAGGCTCCAGAGGGACCCAGTACTTC. It yields the protein CASSLGSRGTQYF.

The rearrangement links TRBV3-1 (or the pseudogene TRBV3-2) to TRBJ2-7; a weak D match, TRBD2 (6 bases). Deletions cut 1 base from V and 5 bases from J, with 12 bases between. The CDR3 length is 14 residues. Germline assignment: CDR1 LGHDT and CDR2 YNNKEL (reference sequence). DNA of the CDR3: TGTGCCAGCAGCCAAGTAGGCGGGGAGCACGAGCAGTACTTC. It codes for CASSQVGGEHEQYF.

The chain couples TRBV7-3 to TRBJ2-1; D unresolved. V was shortened by 0 bases and J by 8 bases, with 11 bases between the two germline ends. The CDR3 has 14 residues. Per the germline V gene, CDR1 is SGHTA and CDR2 is FQGTGA. For the CDR3, the DNA is TGTGCCAGCAGCTTAACTAGTTTCTTCGATGAGCAGTTCTTC. Its translation is CASSLTSFFDEQFF.

For this clone: The identical CDR3 is also encoded by other nucleotide sequences in the sample. This chain joins TRBV18 and TRBJ2-1; the match to TRBD2 covers 10 bases. This CDR3 has 15 residues. With 6 bases clipped from V and 3 bases from J, the junction kept 5 bases outside the gene matches. The germline gives CDR1 KGHSH, CDR2 LQKENI. CDR3 sequence: CASSPLAGDYNEQFF. DNA for the CDR3: TGTGCCAGCTCCCCCCTAGCGGGGGACTACAATGAGCAGTTCTTC.

V gene TRBV5-5 combines with J gene TRBJ1-1; D is undetermined. Germline values: CDR1 SGHKS, CDR2 YYEKEE (reference sequence). CDR3 size: 14 residues. The V gene lost 4 bases and the J gene lost 3 bases, with 13 bases spanning the gap. Written as DNA, the CDR3 is TGTGCCAGCAGCCGCGACATACACGACACTGAAGCTTTCTTT. Amino acid sequence: CASSRDIHDTEAFF.